A selection of T cell receptor beta chains follows, all from one sample in a study of blood T cells in healthy people across ages. Via MiXCR, TCRdb re-called the 5' RACE reads, giving one row per CDR3 protein. This table holds about 700,000 distinct CDR3 sequences, approximately 31% found once. Sequencing was done on a sample of blood. Source of these receptors: an elderly woman in good health. CDR3s include the opening cysteine and the closing phenylalanine or tryptophan. A D gene is named only where the DNA matches it firmly. Expanded clones get a size class; other rows say once, few or many, or leave the size out.

D gene: TRBD1; J gene: TRBJ2-7; V gene: TRBV27; clone size: many; CDR3 protein: CASSPRTGHEQYF; CDR3 DNA: TGTGCCAGCAGTCCACGGACAGGGCACGAGCAGTACTTC
D gene: NA; J gene: TRBJ1-4; V gene: TRBV4-1; clone size: many; CDR3 protein: CASSPGRGANEKLFF; CDR3 DNA: TGCGCCAGCAGCCCGGGCAGGGGCGCTAATGAAAAACTGTTTTTT
D gene: NA; J gene: TRBJ2-3; V gene: TRBV29-1; clone size: few; CDR3 protein: CSVVEAEQYF; CDR3 DNA: TGCAGCGTTGTGGAAGCGGAGCAGTATTTT
D gene: NA; J gene: TRBJ1-2; V gene: TRBV4-2; clone size: few; CDR3 protein: CASSQDPGDNERNYGYTF; CDR3 DNA: TGTGCCAGCAGCCAAGATCCAGGGGACAATGAAAGAAACTATGGCTACACCTTC
D gene: TRBD1; J gene: TRBJ1-6; V gene: TRBV7-6; clone size: NA; CDR3 protein: CASSIGQGAFSPLHF; CDR3 DNA: TGTGCCAGCAGCATAGGACAGGGAGCTTTCTCACCCCTCCACTTT
D gene: NA; J gene: TRBJ1-4; V gene: TRBV18; clone size: many; CDR3 protein: CASSPRGGGSTNEKLFF; CDR3 DNA: TGTGCCAGCTCACCACGAGGAGGAGGATCGACTAATGAAAAACTGTTTTTT
D gene: TRBD1; J gene: TRBJ2-7; V gene: TRBV6-5; clone size: many; CDR3 protein: CASRSGTGVYEQYF; CDR3 DNA: TGTGCCAGCAGGTCCGGGACAGGGGTCTACGAGCAGTACTTC
D gene: NA; J gene: TRBJ2-5; V gene: TRBV10-3; clone size: many; CDR3 protein: CAISGDAGGLGQETQYF; CDR3 DNA: TGTGCCATCAGCGGTGACGCCGGGGGCCTCGGACAAGAGACCCAGTACTTC
D gene: TRBD2; J gene: TRBJ2-1; V gene: TRBV12-3/TRBV12-4; clone size: NA; CDR3 protein: CASSRSAGGYNEQFF; CDR3 DNA: TGTGCCAGCAGTCGTTCAGCGGGGGGGTACAATGAGCAGTTCTTC
D gene: NA; J gene: TRBJ1-6; V gene: TRBV6-5; clone size: many; CDR3 protein: CASRGQDGSPLHF; CDR3 DNA: TGTGCCAGCAGAGGCCAGGATGGCTCACCCCTCCACTTT
D gene: NA; J gene: TRBJ1-1; V gene: TRBV4-2; clone size: NA; CDR3 protein: CASSYETAPSLKAFF; CDR3 DNA: TGTGCCAGCAGCTATGAGACAGCTCCATCCCTTAAAGCTTTCTTT
D gene: NA; J gene: TRBJ1-2; V gene: TRBV10-3; clone size: many; CDR3 protein: CAISEMTNYGYTF; CDR3 DNA: TGTGCCATCAGTGAGATGACAAATTATGGCTACACCTTC
D gene: NA; J gene: TRBJ1-1; V gene: TRBV7-6; clone size: NA; CDR3 protein: CASSASGIEAFF; CDR3 DNA: TGTGCCAGCAGCGCATCAGGTATTGAAGCTTTCTTT
D gene: TRBD1; J gene: TRBJ2-3; V gene: TRBV5-1; clone size: NA; CDR3 protein: CASSSTGGSTDTQYF; CDR3 DNA: TGCGCCAGCAGCTCAACAGGGGGTAGCACAGATACGCAGTATTTT
D gene: NA; J gene: TRBJ1-1; V gene: TRBV5-1; clone size: NA; CDR3 protein: CASSLAPTGLNTEAFF; CDR3 DNA: TGCGCCAGCAGCTTGGCCCCGACCGGTTTGAACACTGAAGCTTTCTTT
D gene: TRBD1; J gene: TRBJ1-1; V gene: TRBV9; clone size: NA; CDR3 protein: CASSGGTGRFSPEAFF; CDR3 DNA: TGTGCCAGCAGCGGCGGGACAGGGAGGTTTTCCCCTGAAGCTTTCTTT
D gene: NA; J gene: TRBJ1-1; V gene: TRBV5-6; clone size: NA; CDR3 protein: CASSQTVSSTMNTEAFF; CDR3 DNA: TGTGCCAGCAGCCAGACAGTGTCCTCAACTATGAACACTGAAGCTTTCTTT